This TCR beta chain stems from a study of somatic mutations in cytotoxic T cells in rheumatoid arthritis. Study-level findings and limits: Unidentified antigens were the targets of the expanded CD8+ clones. Clonality measured in CD8+ T cells did not differ significantly between rheumatoid arthritis patients and age-matched healthy controls.

As for this clone: Its antigen remains unidentified.

Produced via immunoSEQ multiplex PCR; TCRdb's table is partial and in-frame only. The profile covers approximately 15,000 clones, with roughly 73% appearing a single time and approximately 15% taken by the ten largest. Trimming pared 0 bases from V and 7 bases from J, leaving 10 bases between. CDR1 is SGHDT and CDR2 is YYEEEE in the germline V gene. The CDR3 totals 13 residues. Input material: CD8+ T cells sorted from blood. This receptor was taken from an adult with rheumatoid arthritis. This chain joins TRBV5-6 and TRBJ1-2; the D is unclear. In nucleotides, the CDR3 is TGTGCCAGCAGCTTGGTGACCGCCTCTGGCTACACCTTC. Translated: CASSLVTASGYTF. Full variable domain (remainder filled in from reference TRBV5-6 and TRBJ1-2): DAGVTQSPTHLIKTRGQQVTLRCSPKSGHDTVSWYQQALGQGPQFIFQYYEEEERQRGNFPDRFSGHQFPNYSSELNVNALLLGDSALYLCASSLVTASGYTFGSGTRLTVV.